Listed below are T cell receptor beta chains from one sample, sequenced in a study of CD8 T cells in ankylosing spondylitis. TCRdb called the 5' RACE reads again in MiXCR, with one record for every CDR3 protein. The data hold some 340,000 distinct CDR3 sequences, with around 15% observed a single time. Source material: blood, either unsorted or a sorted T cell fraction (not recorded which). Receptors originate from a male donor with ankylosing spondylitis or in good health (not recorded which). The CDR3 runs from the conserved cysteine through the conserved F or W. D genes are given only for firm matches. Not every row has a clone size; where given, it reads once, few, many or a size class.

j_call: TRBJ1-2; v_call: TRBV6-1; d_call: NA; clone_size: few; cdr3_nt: TGTGCCAGCAGTCCAAGGGGGGCGCAGGCCTATGGCTACACCTTC; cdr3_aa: CASSPRGAQAYGYTF
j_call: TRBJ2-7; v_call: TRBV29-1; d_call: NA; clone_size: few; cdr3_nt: TGCAGCGTTTGCTTGAACGGGAAAGACTACGAGCAGTACTTC; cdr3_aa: CSVCLNGKDYEQYF
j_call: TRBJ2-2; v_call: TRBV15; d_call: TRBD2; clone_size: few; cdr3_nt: TGTGCCACCCCCAGTAACGCGGGAGGGGTCACCGGGGAGCTGTTTTTT; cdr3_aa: CATPSNAGGVTGELFF
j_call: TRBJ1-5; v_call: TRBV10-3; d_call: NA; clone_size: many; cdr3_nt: TGTGCCATCAGTGTACAGGCCCAGCCCCAGCATTTT; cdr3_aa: CAISVQAQPQHF
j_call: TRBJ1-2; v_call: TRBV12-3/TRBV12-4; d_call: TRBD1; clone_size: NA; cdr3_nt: TGTGCCAGCAGTAGACAGGGGATTTATGGCTACACCTTC; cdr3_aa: CASSRQGIYGYTF
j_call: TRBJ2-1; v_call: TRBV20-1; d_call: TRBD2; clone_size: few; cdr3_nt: TGCAGTGCAGTTGGGGTAGCGGGAGTTCCATGGGAGTTCTTC; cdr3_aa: CSAVGVAGVPWEFF
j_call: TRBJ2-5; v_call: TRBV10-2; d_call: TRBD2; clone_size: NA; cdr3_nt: TGCGCCAGCGGGGCGGGGGAAGAGACCCAGTACTTC; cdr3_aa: CASGAGEETQYF
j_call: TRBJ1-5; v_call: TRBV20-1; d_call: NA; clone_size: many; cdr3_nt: TGCAGTGCTAGAGGGGGTTCCCGGGTGGGTAATCAGCCCCAGCATTTT; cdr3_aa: CSARGGSRVGNQPQHF
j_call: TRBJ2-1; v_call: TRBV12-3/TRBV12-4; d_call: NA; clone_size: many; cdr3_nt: TGTGCCAGCAGTTTCGCAGGGGGCAGGGTAGCGGGAGCCTACAATGAGCAGTTCTTC; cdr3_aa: CASSFAGGRVAGAYNEQFF
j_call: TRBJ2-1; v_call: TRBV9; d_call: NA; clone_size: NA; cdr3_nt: TGTGCCAGCAACGACCAGCCAGGGACCTACAATGAGCAGTTCTTC; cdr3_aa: CASNDQPGTYNEQFF
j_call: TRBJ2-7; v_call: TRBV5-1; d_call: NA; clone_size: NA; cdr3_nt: TGCGCCAGCAGCTTGGGGACACCCCCAGGGCCCTACGAGCAGTACTTC; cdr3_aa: CASSLGTPPGPYEQYF
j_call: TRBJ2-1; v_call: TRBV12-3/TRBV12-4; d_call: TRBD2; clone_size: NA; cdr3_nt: TGTGCCAGCAGTTTGACTAGCGGAGCTTTATACAATGAGCAGTTCTTC; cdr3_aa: CASSLTSGALYNEQFF
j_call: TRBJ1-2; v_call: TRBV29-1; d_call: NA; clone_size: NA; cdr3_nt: TGCAGCGTTGAAGATGAGGAGGGGAGCAACTATGGCTACACCTTC; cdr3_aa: CSVEDEEGSNYGYTF
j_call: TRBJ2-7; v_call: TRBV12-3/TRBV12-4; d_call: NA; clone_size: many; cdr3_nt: TGTGCCAGCAGTCTGGTCCTTGACTCCTACGAGCAGTACTTC; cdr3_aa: CASSLVLDSYEQYF
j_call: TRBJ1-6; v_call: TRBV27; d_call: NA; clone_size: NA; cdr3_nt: TGTGCCAGCAGTTTATCCTTTTTCAGGGGTCTTTATAATTCACCCCTCCACTTT; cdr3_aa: CASSLSFFRGLYNSPLHF
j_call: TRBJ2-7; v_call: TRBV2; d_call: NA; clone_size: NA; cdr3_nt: TGTGCCAGCAGTGTGGGGATTTACGAGCAGTACTTC; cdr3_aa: CASSVGIYEQYF
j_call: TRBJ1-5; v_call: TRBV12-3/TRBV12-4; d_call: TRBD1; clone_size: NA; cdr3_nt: TGTGCCAGCGTAGGACAGGGAGGCGGTCAGCCCCAGCATTTT; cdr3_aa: CASVGQGGGQPQHF
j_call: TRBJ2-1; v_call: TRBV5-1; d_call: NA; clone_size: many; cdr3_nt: TGCGCCAGCAGCTTGTCCGGGGGCTACAATGAGCAGTTCTTC; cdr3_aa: CASSLSGGYNEQFF
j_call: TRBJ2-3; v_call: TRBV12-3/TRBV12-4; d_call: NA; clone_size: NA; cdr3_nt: TGTGCCAGCAGCCGCGGCCGGGGGCCGAGCACAGATACGCAGTATTTT; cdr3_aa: CASSRGRGPSTDTQYF
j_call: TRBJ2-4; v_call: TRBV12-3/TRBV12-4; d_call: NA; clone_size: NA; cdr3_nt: TGTGCCAGCACCCGTAGCGGCGTAGTAGGCATTCAGTACTTC; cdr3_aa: CASTRSGVVGIQYF
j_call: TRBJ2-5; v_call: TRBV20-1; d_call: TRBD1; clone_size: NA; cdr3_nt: TGCAGTGCTAGCCGCCACGCAGGGGGCCTAGAGACCCAGTACTTC; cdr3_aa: CSASRHAGGLETQYF
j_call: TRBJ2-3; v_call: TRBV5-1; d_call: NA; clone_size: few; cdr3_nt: TGCGCCAGCAGCACCCAGAGCCGGGATACGCAGTATTTT; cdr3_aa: CASSTQSRDTQYF
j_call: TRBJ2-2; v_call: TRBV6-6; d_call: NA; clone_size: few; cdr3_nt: TGTGCCAGCACCCTGGACGGCACCGGGGAGCTGTTTTTT; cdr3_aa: CASTLDGTGELFF
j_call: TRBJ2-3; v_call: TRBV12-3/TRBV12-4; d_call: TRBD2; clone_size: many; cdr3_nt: TGTGCCAGCAGCCCCGGGACTAGCGACCCCCGTAGGGATACGCAGTATTTT; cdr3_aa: CASSPGTSDPRRDTQYF
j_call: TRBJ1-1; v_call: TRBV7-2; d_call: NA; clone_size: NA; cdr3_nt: TGTGCCAGCAGCTTAGCAAGGATAGCTTTCTTT; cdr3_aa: CASSLARIAFF
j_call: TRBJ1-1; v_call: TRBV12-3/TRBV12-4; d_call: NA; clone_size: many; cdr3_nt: TGTGCCAGCAGTTTAGCGCCGCAGGGAAACACTGAAGCTTTCTTT; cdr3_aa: CASSLAPQGNTEAFF
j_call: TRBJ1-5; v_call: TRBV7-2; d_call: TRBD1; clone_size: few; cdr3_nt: TGTGCCAGCAGCCGTACAGGGGCTACCAATCAGCCCCAGCATTTT; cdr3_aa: CASSRTGATNQPQHF
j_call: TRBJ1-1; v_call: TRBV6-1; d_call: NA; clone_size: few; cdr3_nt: TGTGCCAGCAGTGAAGTAGCTGACACTGAAGCTTTCTTT; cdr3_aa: CASSEVADTEAFF